Below, 16 T cell receptor beta chains from the same sample are listed, as sequenced in a study of blood T cell repertoires in COVID-19. Libraries were prepared by immunoSEQ multiplex PCR; TCRdb keeps only in-frame clonotypes and omits some of them. The table records fewer than 25,000 clones, around 86% of them present only once. The sample comprised peripheral blood. Receptors were obtained from a human donor with active COVID-19. The donor label of this sample is uncertain.

This clone was observed once. The rearrangement joins TRBV5-8 to TRBJ2-5; D unresolved. Germline-derived CDR1 and CDR2 are SGHTS and YDEGEE. The V end was cut by 0 bases, the J end by 0 bases, with 9 bases between. The CDR3 length is 15 residues. The CDR3 nucleotides are TGTGCCAGCAGCTTGGCCAGGCAGGACCAAGAGACCCAGTACTTC. Translating it yields CASSLARQDQETQYF.

The chain couples TRBV5-6 to TRBJ1-3, with D perhaps matching TRBD1 (6 bases). The CDR3 extends over 14 amino acids. V gave up 4 bases and J gave up 2 bases, with 10 bases separating them. Germline CDR1 is SGHDT and CDR2 is YYEEEE. The CDR3 protein is CASSQQGTGNTIYF. CDR3 in DNA: TGTGCCAGCAGCCAACAGGGTACTGGAAACACCATATATTTT.

The V call is TRBV4-2, the J call TRBJ1-3, with a possible D match to TRBD1 (5 bases). Trimming removed 1 base at V and 1 base at J, with 8 bases between. Germline CDR1 is LGHNA and CDR2 is YNFKEQ. This CDR3 has 15 residues. The CDR3 DNA follows: TGTGCCAGCAGCCAAGTGTCAGGGTCTGGAAACACCATATATTTT. Its translation: CASSQVSGSGNTIYF.

The chain has TRBV15 and TRBJ2-7; no clear D gene. Trimming took off 0 bases at V and 5 bases at J, with 11 bases between the two ends. The CDR3 consists of 14 residues. CDR1 is LNHNV, CDR2 YYDKDF, per germline (reference sequence). The CDR3 sequence: CATSRDTAQDEQYF. CDR3 DNA sequence: TGTGCCACCAGCAGAGATACGGCGCAGGACGAGCAGTACTTC.

CDR3 sequence reads: CAISEPGGYGYTF. CDR3 nucleotides: TGTGCCATCAGTGAGCCAGGGGGCTATGGCTACACCTTC. The chain recombines TRBV10-3 with TRBJ1-2; 7 positions match TRBD1. Looked up from germline, CDR1 is ENHRY and CDR2 is SYGVKD. The CDR3 length is 13 residues. Unmatched junction bases numbered 1, after V lost 2 bases and J lost 4 bases.

The rearrangement uses TRBV28 and TRBJ1-1; 9 bases are shared with TRBD1. V trimming: 6 bases; J trimming: 2 bases; junction bases outside the gene matches: 10. CDR1 and CDR2 (germline): MDHEN, SYDVKM. This CDR3 is 16 amino acids long. The CDR3 bases are TGTGCCAGCAGATATCCCGGGACAGGGCGAAACACTGAAGCTTTCTTT. Residues: CASRYPGTGRNTEAFF.

The table lists this clone with a count of one. V usage is TRBV3-1 (or the pseudogene TRBV3-2) and J usage is TRBJ2-7; a weak D match, TRBD1 (6 bases). This CDR3 has 13 residues. Per the germline V gene, CDR1 is LGHDT and CDR2 is YNNKEL (reference sequence). The V gene lost 1 base and the J gene lost 2 bases, with 6 bases spanning the gap. The CDR3 reads CASSQGQAYEQYF. In DNA, the CDR3 is TGTGCCAGCAGCCAAGGACAGGCCTACGAGCAGTACTTC.

This sequence joins TRBV4-3 and TRBJ1-3; 8 bases agree with TRBD1. The CDR3 runs 15 residues. In germline, CDR1 is LGHNA, CDR2 YSLEER. Unmatched junction bases numbered 2, after V lost 0 bases and J lost 4 bases. This CDR3 reads CASSQESGGGNTIYF. For the CDR3, the DNA is TGCGCCAGCAGCCAAGAGTCAGGGGGCGGAAACACCATATATTTT.

This rearrangement joins TRBV5-1 to TRBJ2-1, with D possibly TRBD2 on 7 matching bases. This CDR3 has 17 amino acids. Germline V CDR1 and CDR2: SGHRS, YFSETQ. The V end lost 2 bases, the J end lost 6 bases, and 21 bases lay between the germline ends. In DNA, the CDR3 is TGCGCCAGCAGCTTATCTTCCGGGGGGACAAACTCCAATGAGCAGTTCTTC. Protein product: CASSLSSGGTNSNEQFF.

This sequence joins TRBV9 and TRBJ1-3; D not certain. The V gene's germline CDR1 is SGDLS and CDR2 YYNGEE. Trimming stripped 3 bases from V and 4 bases from J, with 14 bases between. The CDR3 runs 15 residues. CDR3: CASSGDDFQGNTIYF. The CDR3 DNA follows: TGTGCCAGCAGCGGTGATGACTTTCAAGGAAACACCATATATTTT.

There are a few counts of this clone. An end of the junction does not agree with germline; a read error may underlie this. The rearrangement joins TRBV6-5 to TRBJ1-6; possible D gene TRBD1, 5 bases. The CDR3 is made up of 15 amino acids. Germline assignment: CDR1 MNHEY and CDR2 SVGAGI. The CDR3 DNA sequence: TGTGCAAGCAGTTACCTTCTTCAGGGTAATTCACCCCTCCACTTT. Translated: CASSYLLQGNSPLHF.

CDR3 sequence reads: CASLKTGRSGNTIYF. The CDR3 DNA reads TGTGCCAGCCTTAAGACAGGGAGGTCTGGAAACACCATATATTTT. This chain uses TRBV6-5 with TRBJ1-3, with 7 bases fitting TRBD1. Germline V gene data show CDR1 as MNHEY and CDR2 as SVGAGI. This CDR3 spans 15 amino acids. V trimming: 8 bases; J trimming: 1 base; junction bases outside the gene matches: 8.

The sample holds one count of this clone. The rearrangement links TRBV5-5 to TRBJ1-4; 7 nucleotides line up with TRBD1. Germline CDR1 SGHKS, CDR2 YYEKEE (reference sequence). This CDR3 has 17 amino acids. The trim removed 0 bases at V and 8 bases at J, leaving 13 bases unmatched. The CDR3 loop is CASSLEEVATGNEKLFF. The CDR3 DNA reads TGTGCCAGCAGCTTGGAGGAGGTGGCGACAGGGAACGAAAAACTGTTTTTT.

The chain uses TRBV4-2 and TRBJ2-7; 8 nucleotides match TRBD2. The CDR3 has 16 residues. The V segment lost 0 bases and the J segment 4 bases; nucleotides outside the gene matches: 8. Germline values: CDR1 LGHNA, CDR2 YNFKEQ. In nucleotides, the CDR3 is TGTGCCAGCAGCCAAGAGGCCCCGGGAGGGTCGTACGAGCAGTACTTC. Protein product: CASSQEAPGGSYEQYF.

The chain couples TRBV2 to TRBJ2-4, with TRBD1 matching 8 bases. The CDR3 is 14 residues long. The junction had 8 bases not matched to a gene; V was cut back by 7 bases and J by 6 bases. The V gene's germline CDR1 is SNHLY and CDR2 FYNNEI. CDR3 amino acids: CASTTGQVVNIQYF. The CDR3 DNA sequence: TGTGCCAGCACCACGGGACAGGTAGTAAACATTCAGTACTTC.

The rearrangement uses TRBV10-3 and TRBJ2-7, with a weak D call TRBD2 (5 bases). The CDR3 is made up of 13 amino acids. CDR1 and CDR2 (germline): ENHRY, SYGVKD. The V end was cut by 10 bases, the J end by 7 bases, with 20 bases between. The CDR3 sequence is CATNLGVPGEQYF. CDR3 coding DNA: TGTGCCACCAACCTGGGAGTTCCGGGTGAGCAGTACTTC.